The 23 T cell receptor beta chains listed next were all sequenced from one sample in a study of response to subunit inactivated influenza vaccine. TCRdb re-analysed the RT-PCR reads in MiXCR, keeping a single row per CDR3 protein. Among hundreds of thousands of distinct CDR3 sequences listed, less than 15% were seen once. The sample consisted of PBMCs from blood, taken less than 15 days before vaccination. The receptors were sampled from a man in his fifties or sixties who received an inactivated influenza vaccine.

The sample holds many counts of this clonotype. The rearrangement uses TRBV7-6 and TRBJ2-3; D tentatively reads TRBD1 or TRBD2 (5 bases each). The CDR3 runs to 15 residues. The germline V gene encodes CDR1 SGHVS and CDR2 FNYEAQ. Between the trimmed V and J ends, which lost 2 bases and 1 base, there was a span of 10 bases. CDR3 in amino acids: CASSLSQGGTDTQYF. The CDR3 DNA reads TGTGCCAGCAGCTTATCCCAGGGAGGCACAGATACGCAGTATTTT.

V and J are TRBV5-1 and TRBJ2-5; TRBD2 matches at 15 bases. The junction had 4 bases not matched to a gene; V was cut back by 4 bases and J by 0 bases. The CDR3 loop spans 17 amino acids. CDR1 and CDR2 (germline): SGHRS, YFSETQ. CDR3 in amino acids: CASSGGLAGGYQETQYF. As DNA, the CDR3 is TGCGCCAGCAGCGGCGGACTAGCGGGGGGGTACCAAGAGACCCAGTACTTC.

This clonotype was detected only a few times. CDR3 protein: CASSPDRGSSYEQYF. The CDR3 DNA sequence: TGTGCCAGCAGCCCCGACAGGGGGAGCTCCTACGAGCAGTACTTC. The V call is TRBV2, the J call TRBJ2-7; 9 positions match TRBD1. This CDR3 region has 15 residues. Trimming at V came to 6 bases and at J to 0 bases, leaving 6 bases not matched to a gene. Germline V gene data show CDR1 as SNHLY and CDR2 as FYNNEI.

This clonotype appeared a few times. The chain carries TRBV24-1 and TRBJ2-1; D remains unclear. The CDR3 loop spans 13 amino acids. From germline, CDR1 is KGHDR and CDR2 SFDVKD. Trimming shortened V by 1 base and J by 4 bases, and 4 bases separated the two germline ends. CDR3 bases: TGTGCCACCAGTGATTTTAGGTACAATGAGCAGTTCTTC. Protein sequence: CATSDFRYNEQFF.

J is TRBJ1-2 and V is TRBV28, with TRBD1 matching over 7 bases. The CDR3 has 14 amino acids. Germline values: CDR1 MDHEN, CDR2 SYDVKM. With 3 bases clipped from V and 6 bases from J, the junction kept 7 bases outside the gene matches. As DNA, the CDR3 is TGTGCCAGCAGTTTCGGAGGACAGGCACATGGCTACACCTTC. Translation: CASSFGGQAHGYTF.

This clonotype was detected a few times. V gene TRBV4-3 combines with J gene TRBJ1-6; unclear D gene. This CDR3 comprises 15 residues. In germline, CDR1 is LGHNA, CDR2 YSLEER. V was clipped by 2 bases and J by 8 bases, with 13 bases between them. CDR3 in DNA: TGCGCCAGCAGCCAAACACCCAAAGTGGATTCACCCCTCCACTTT. It codes for CASSQTPKVDSPLHF.

This clonotype was seen a handful of times. This chain joins TRBV5-6 and TRBJ2-7; D remains unclear. The CDR3 is 15 amino acids. The V gene's germline CDR1 is SGHDT and CDR2 YYEEEE. V lost 0 bases and J lost 3, with 13 bases in between. CDR3 DNA: TGTGCCAGCAGCTTGGCGTCTCGTGGGTTCTACGAGCAGTACTTC. Its translation: CASSLASRGFYEQYF. Complete variable domain (other parts from reference TRBV5-6 and TRBJ2-7): DAGVTQSPTHLIKTRGQQVTLRCSPKSGHDTVSWYQQALGQGPQFIFQYYEEEERQRGNFPDRFSGHQFPNYSSELNVNALLLGDSALYLCASSLASRGFYEQYFGPGTRLTVT.

This clonotype was seen a few times. The chain combines TRBV5-5 with TRBJ2-3; 9 nucleotides align to TRBD1. J gave up 3 bases and V 0 bases, and 5 bases lay outside the gene matches. The CDR3 loop spans 16 amino acids. Germline lookup yields CDR1 SGHKS and CDR2 YYEKEE (reference sequence). CDR3 coding DNA: TGTGCCAGCAGCTTGGGCGGGACAGGGTGGACAGATACGCAGTATTTT. Its translation: CASSLGGTGWTDTQYF. The full variable domain, rest sourced from reference TRBV5-5 and TRBJ2-3, is DAGVTQSPTHLIKTRGQQVTLRCSPISGHKSVSWYQQVLGQGPQFIFQYYEKEERGRGNFPDRFSARQFPNYSSELNVNALLLGDSALYLCASSLGGTGWTDTQYFGPGTRLTVL.

This clonotype was detected only once. The chain links TRBV20-1 to TRBJ1-1; D unclear. Per the germline V gene, CDR1 is DFQATT and CDR2 is SNEGSKA (reference sequence). V lost 1 base, J lost 3 bases, and 3 bases lay in between. The CDR3 contains 11 residues. The CDR3 is CSARAHTEAFF. The CDR3 nucleotides are TGCAGTGCTAGAGCCCACACTGAAGCTTTCTTT.

Only a few counts were recorded for this clonotype. The junction differs from germline at one of its ends, possibly a read error. The V call is TRBV7-7, the J call TRBJ2-7, with D possibly TRBD2 on 7 matching bases. CDR3 size: 14 residues. Germline lookup yields CDR1 SSHAT and CDR2 FNYEAQ (reference sequence). DNA for the CDR3: TGTGCTAGCAGCTTAGAGGTTAGGGGGGGAGAGCAGTACTTC. It specifies CASSLEVRGGEQYF. The full variable domain, completed using reference TRBV7-7 and TRBJ2-7, is GAGVSQSPRYKVTKRGQDVTLRCDPISSHATLYWYQQALGQGPEFLTYFNYEAQPDKSGLPSDRFSAERPEGSISTLTIQRTEQRDSAMYRCASSLEVRGGEQYFGPGTRLTVT.

Only a few counts were recorded for this clonotype. The V gene is TRBV6-1, the J gene TRBJ2-3; D might be TRBD1 (6 bases). V lost 6 bases, J lost 3 bases, and 13 bases lay in between. The germline V gene encodes CDR1 MNHNS and CDR2 SASEGT. The CDR3 has 14 residues. The CDR3 protein is CASRMTGTTDTQYF. The DNA of the CDR3 is TGTGCCAGCAGGATGACAGGAACTACAGATACGCAGTATTTT.

This clonotype was detected ten times or more. The chain is built from TRBV9 and TRBJ1-1; D unresolved. The V end was cut by 0 bases, the J end by 0 bases, with 6 bases between. Germline assignment: CDR1 SGDLS and CDR2 YYNGEE. The CDR3 has 14 amino acids. The chain's CDR3 is CASSVEVLNTEAFF. In DNA, the CDR3 is TGTGCCAGCAGCGTAGAAGTCTTGAACACTGAAGCTTTCTTT.

This clonotype was picked up many times. This rearrangement joins TRBV6-6 to TRBJ2-1, with D tentatively TRBD2 (6 bases). The germline CDR1 and CDR2 sequences are MNHNY and SVGAGI (reference sequence). This CDR3 comprises 11 residues. The V and J ends lost 5 bases and 10 bases respectively, with 9 bases between them. The CDR3 DNA reads TGTGCCAGCAGTGCGGGACCAGAGCAGTTCTTC. Translating gives CASSAGPEQFF.

This clonotype was recorded a few times. The chain recombines TRBV13 with TRBJ2-2; D is ambiguous. CDR3 length equals 12 residues. Trimming shortened V by 4 bases and J by 8 bases, and 8 bases separated the two germline ends. Per germline, CDR1 PRHDT and CDR2 FYEKMQ (reference sequence). Written as DNA, the CDR3 is TGTGCCAGCAGCTCCCCCATAGGGGAGCTGTTTTTT. Translated: CASSSPIGELFF.

The V and J genes are TRBV4-3 and TRBJ2-1; D is possibly TRBD1 (5 bases). Between the trimmed V and J ends, which lost 0 bases and 7 bases, there was a span of 16 bases. This CDR3 comprises 16 residues. Looked up from germline, CDR1 is LGHNA and CDR2 is YSLEER. The DNA of the CDR3 is TGCGCCAGCAGCCAAGAAGGGCAGGGCCTACGGAATGAGCAGTTCTTC. This encodes CASSQEGQGLRNEQFF.

J is TRBJ2-5 and V is TRBV29-1, with D hard to call. Per the germline V gene, CDR1 is SQVTM and CDR2 is ANQGSEA. The CDR3 spans 13 residues. The ends were cut back, 7 bases at V and 2 bases at J, with 14 bases in the middle. CDR3 amino acids: CSAQDGNQETQYF. In nucleotides, the CDR3 is TGCAGCGCCCAGGACGGCAATCAAGAGACCCAGTACTTC. Full variable domain (rest looked up from reference TRBV29-1 and TRBJ2-5): SAVISQKPSRDICQRGTSLTIQCQVDSQVTMMFWYRQQPGQSLTLIATANQGSEATYESGFVIDKFPISRPNLTFSTLTVSNMSPEDSSIYLCSAQDGNQETQYFGPGTRLLVL.

The chain carries TRBV4-2 and TRBJ2-5; D gene unclear. Looked up from germline, CDR1 is LGHNA and CDR2 is YNFKEQ. There are 16 residues in the CDR3. The V gene lost 0 bases and the J gene lost 2 bases, with 13 bases spanning the gap. The CDR3 loop reads CASSQDTGLLQETQYF. Written as DNA, the CDR3 is TGTGCCAGCAGCCAAGACACCGGGCTCCTGCAAGAGACCCAGTACTTC.

This clonotype appeared a few times. The V call is TRBV5-1, the J call TRBJ2-3; TRBD1 is a possible D gene (6 bases). This CDR3 region has 16 residues. CDR1 is SGHRS, CDR2 YFSETQ, per germline. Trimming pared 4 bases from V and 1 base from J, leaving 16 bases between. CDR3 DNA: TGCGCCAGCAGCCTTCTGGGGGCGGAGCGCACAGATACGCAGTATTTT. Its translation is CASSLLGAERTDTQYF. The variable domain in full, with the rest retrieved from reference TRBV5-1 and TRBJ2-3, is KAGVTQTPRYLIKTRGQQVTLSCSPISGHRSVSWYQQTPGQGLQFLFEYFSETQRNKGNFPGRFSGRQFSNSRSEMNVSTLELGDSALYLCASSLLGAERTDTQYFGPGTRLTVL.

This chain joins TRBV20-1 and TRBJ2-1; 10 nucleotides line up with TRBD2. V dropped 5 bases and J dropped 5; count of bases not matched to a gene: 9. Germline CDR1 reads DFQATT; CDR2 reads SNEGSKA (reference sequence). This CDR3 region has 15 residues. Here the CDR3 reads CSAPSAGGYNNEQFF. The DNA for the CDR3 is TGCAGTGCTCCTTCAGCGGGAGGGTATAACAATGAGCAGTTCTTC.

Concerning this clonotype: One end of the junction does not line up with germline, which may come from a read error. V gene TRBV7-2 combines with J gene TRBJ1-2; D unclear. This CDR3 contains 15 residues. Germline V gene sequence: CDR1 SGHTA, CDR2 FQGNSA. CDR3 sequence reads: CASSPGRGVNYGYSF. The CDR3 coding sequence is TGTGCCAGCAGCCCAGGACGGGGAGTCAACTATGGCTACTCCTTC.

This clonotype was observed at least ten times. The chain recombines TRBV18 with TRBJ1-1; TRBD1 might be the D (6 bases). Germline CDR1 is KGHSH and CDR2 is LQKENI. This CDR3 is 13 amino acids long. V dropped 5 bases and J dropped 4 bases, with 11 bases sitting between them. This CDR3 is CASSTKQGTEAFF. Here the CDR3 DNA reads TGTGCCAGCTCAACAAAACAGGGCACTGAAGCTTTCTTT.

The chain combines TRBV20-1 with TRBJ2-4, with D possibly TRBD1 on 5 matching bases. The ends were cut back, 6 bases at V and 0 bases at J, with 12 bases in the middle. Germline lookup yields CDR1 DFQATT and CDR2 SNEGSKA (reference sequence). The CDR3 runs to 14 residues. CDR3 DNA: TGCAGTGCGGGGCGAGGTTTAGCCAAAAACATTCAGTACTTC. Translating it yields CSAGRGLAKNIQYF.

Ten or more counts support this clonotype. CDR3 protein: CASSRIQGATDTQYF. CDR3 DNA sequence: TGCGCCAGCAGCCGAATACAGGGGGCCACAGATACGCAGTATTTT. The rearrangement links TRBV4-1 to TRBJ2-3; the match to TRBD1 covers 9 bases. J lost 2 bases, V lost 4 bases, and 4 bases had no gene match. Germline CDR1 MGHRA, CDR2 YSYEKL. The CDR3 spans 15 residues.